These 9 T cell receptor beta chains were all obtained from the same sample, sequenced in a study of shared clonotypes between healthy human individuals. Sequencing was performed with immunoSEQ multiplex PCR; in TCRdb, only in-frame clones are kept and a portion is missing. The sample includes about 750,000 clones, 85% to 95% of them seen just once. CD8 cells regarded as naive lacked CD45RO, were positively chosen for CCR7, and omitted terminally differentiated effector memory CD45RA+ cells. The sequencing input was naive CD8+ T cells sorted from blood. These receptors all come from a man aged 30 to 45 in good health.

V is TRBV27 and J is TRBJ2-1; D not resolved. Germline V gives CDR1 MNHEY, CDR2 SMNVEV (reference sequence). This CDR3 spans 11 amino acids. V was shortened by 7 bases and J by 4 bases, with 5 bases between the two germline ends. The DNA of the CDR3 is TGTGCCAGCACCCAATACAATGAGCAGTTCTTC. Translated: CASTQYNEQFF.

The chain couples TRBV27 to TRBJ2-7; unclear D gene. Germline CDR1 reads MNHEY; CDR2 reads SMNVEV (reference sequence). With 4 bases removed from V and 2 bases from J, the gap between germline ends came to 12 bases. The CDR3 covers 14 residues. CDR3 sequence (DNA): TGTGCCAGCAGTTCTGACCGGGCGGCCTACGAGCAGTACTTC. Protein: CASSSDRAAYEQYF.

The gene calls are TRBV11-2 and TRBJ2-2; 9 bases are shared with TRBD2. The CDR3 totals 16 residues. Looked up from germline, CDR1 is SGHAT and CDR2 is FQNNGV. V lost 3 bases, J lost 0 bases, and 2 bases stayed unmatched. The CDR3 is CASSFLAGTNTGELFF. The DNA of the CDR3 is TGTGCCAGCAGCTTCCTAGCGGGGACGAACACCGGGGAGCTGTTTTTT.

The chain couples TRBV13 to TRBJ2-7; TRBD1 matches 10 bases. The junction had 10 bases not matched to a gene; V was cut back by 5 bases and J by 6 bases. CDR1 and CDR2 (germline): PRHDT, FYEKMQ (reference sequence). This CDR3 region has 15 residues. In nucleotides, the CDR3 is TGTGCCAGCAGCCCACCGGGACAGGGGTTAATCGAGCAGTACTTC. Translation: CASSPPGQGLIEQYF. Variable domain in full (rest from reference TRBV13 and TRBJ2-7): AAGVIQSPRHLIKEKRETATLKCYPIPRHDTVYWYQQGPGQDPQFLISFYEKMQSDKGSIPDRFSAQQFSDYHSELNMSSLELGDSALYFCASSPPGQGLIEQYFGPGTRLTVT.

The chain is built from TRBV5-1 and TRBJ2-1; 9 bases fit TRBD2. CDR1 SGHRS and CDR2 YFSETQ come from the germline V gene. Losses at the gene ends were 1 base for V and 5 bases for J; bases not matched to a gene: 4. The length of the CDR3 is 15 residues. In DNA, the CDR3 is TGCGCCAGCAGCTTGATACAGCGGGAGGACAATGAGCAGTTCTTC. Translated: CASSLIQREDNEQFF.

V is TRBV9 and J is TRBJ1-2; 8 bases match TRBD1. This CDR3 contains 10 residues. Germline V gives CDR1 SGDLS, CDR2 YYNGEE. The V segment lost 4 bases and the J segment 14 bases; nucleotides outside the gene matches: 4. The chain's CDR3 is CASSTDRGTF. CDR3 nucleotides: TGTGCCAGCAGCACAGACAGGGGTACCTTC.

The chain combines TRBV28 with TRBJ1-4, with a tentative D call TRBD1 (5 bases). Germline V CDR1 and CDR2: MDHEN, SYDVKM. The CDR3 is 17 amino acids. V gave up 2 bases and J gave up 6 bases, with 19 bases separating them. The CDR3 loop reads CASSLPPGEERDEKLFF. CDR3 coding DNA: TGTGCCAGCAGTTTACCCCCGGGGGAGGAGAGAGATGAAAAACTGTTTTTT.

Regarding this clone: In the same sample, other DNA sequences code for this CDR3. The chain couples TRBV6-5 to TRBJ2-1, with D perhaps TRBD1 or TRBD2 (5 bases each). The V end lost 2 bases, the J end lost 3 bases, and 5 bases lay between the germline ends. Germline V CDR1 and CDR2: MNHEY, SVGAGI. This CDR3 comprises 13 residues. Here the CDR3 reads CASSYGGYNEQFF. The CDR3 DNA sequence: TGTGCCAGCAGTTACGGGGGCTACAATGAGCAGTTCTTC.

The chain has TRBV13 and TRBJ2-3, with unresolved D. The V gene's germline CDR1 is PRHDT and CDR2 FYEKMQ (reference sequence). This CDR3 has 13 residues. Trimming removed 1 base from V and 6 bases from J, with 8 bases in between. DNA for the CDR3: TGTGCCAGCAGCTTAGAGCGCGCGGATACGCAGTATTTT. This gives the protein CASSLERADTQYF. Supplemented by reference TRBV13 and TRBJ2-3, the full variable domain reads AAGVIQSPRHLIKEKRETATLKCYPIPRHDTVYWYQQGPGQDPQFLISFYEKMQSDKGSIPDRFSAQQFSDYHSELNMSSLELGDSALYFCASSLERADTQYFGPGTRLTVL.